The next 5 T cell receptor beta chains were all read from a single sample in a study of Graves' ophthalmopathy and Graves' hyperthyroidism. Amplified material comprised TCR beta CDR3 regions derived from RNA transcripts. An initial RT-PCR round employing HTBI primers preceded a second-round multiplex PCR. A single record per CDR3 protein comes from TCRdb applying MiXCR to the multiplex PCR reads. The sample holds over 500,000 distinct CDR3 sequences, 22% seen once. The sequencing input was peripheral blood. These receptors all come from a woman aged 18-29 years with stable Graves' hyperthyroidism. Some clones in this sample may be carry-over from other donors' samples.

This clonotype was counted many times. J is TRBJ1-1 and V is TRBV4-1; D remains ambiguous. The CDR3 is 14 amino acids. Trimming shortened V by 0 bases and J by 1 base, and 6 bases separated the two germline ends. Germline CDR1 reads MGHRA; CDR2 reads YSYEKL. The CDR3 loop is CASSQETKNTEAFF. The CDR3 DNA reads TGCGCCAGCAGCCAAGAAACAAAGAACACTGAAGCTTTCTTT.

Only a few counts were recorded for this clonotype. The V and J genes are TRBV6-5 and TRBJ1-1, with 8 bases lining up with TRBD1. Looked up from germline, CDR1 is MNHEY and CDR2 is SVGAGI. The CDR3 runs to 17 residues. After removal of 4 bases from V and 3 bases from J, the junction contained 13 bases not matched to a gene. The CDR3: CASSSSGQALWDTEAFF. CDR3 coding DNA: TGTGCCAGCAGTTCCTCGGGACAGGCATTATGGGACACTGAAGCTTTCTTT.

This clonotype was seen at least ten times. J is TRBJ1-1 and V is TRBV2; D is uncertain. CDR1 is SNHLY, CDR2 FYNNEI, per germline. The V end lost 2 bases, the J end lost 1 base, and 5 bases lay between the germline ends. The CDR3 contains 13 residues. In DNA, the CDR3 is TGTGCCAGCAGTGAAAAGGGGAACACTGAAGCTTTCTTT. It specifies CASSEKGNTEAFF.

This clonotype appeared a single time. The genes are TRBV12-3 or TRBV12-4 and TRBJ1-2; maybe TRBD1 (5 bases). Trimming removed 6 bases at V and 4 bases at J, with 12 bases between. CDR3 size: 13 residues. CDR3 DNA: TGTGCCAGCAGGGGGACGGCACGCTATGGCTACACCTTC. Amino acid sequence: CASRGTARYGYTF.

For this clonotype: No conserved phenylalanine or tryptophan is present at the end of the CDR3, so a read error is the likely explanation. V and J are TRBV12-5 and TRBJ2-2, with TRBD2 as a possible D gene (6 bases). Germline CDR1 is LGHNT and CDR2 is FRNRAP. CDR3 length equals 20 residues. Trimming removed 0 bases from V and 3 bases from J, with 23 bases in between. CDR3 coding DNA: TGTGCTAGTGGTTTGGTACTTCTGGCAGGAAGAGTAGCGGACACCGGGGAGCTGTTTTTG. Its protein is CASGLVLLAGRVADTGELFL.